One sample yielded the 24 T cell receptor beta chains listed below, sequenced in a study of T cells in localized non-small cell lung cancer. Repertoires were generated with immunoSEQ multiplex PCR, while TCRdb's copy carries only in-frame clones and drops some. The sample lists approximately 47,000 clones, approximately 86% occurring once. Source: PBMCs, taken before any cancer treatment. These receptors were taken from a man between 40 and 75 years old with stage II lung adenocarcinoma.

The gene calls are TRBV6-1 and TRBJ1-6; 8 bases are a match to TRBD1. The V gene end was trimmed by 6 bases and the J gene end by 5 bases; junction bases not matched to a gene: 3. This CDR3 has 14 amino acids. Germline V CDR1 and CDR2: MNHNS, SASEGT. The CDR3 here is CASRDREDNSPLHF. CDR3 bases: TGTGCCAGCAGGGACAGGGAGGATAATTCACCCCTCCACTTT.

V gene TRBV19 combines with J gene TRBJ1-2; D not resolved. The CDR3 covers 13 residues. Trimming left V 4 bases short and J 10 bases short, with 16 bases between. Germline-derived CDR1 and CDR2 are LNHDA and SQIVND (reference sequence). The CDR3 loop is CASSNRPVGVYTF. In DNA, the CDR3 is TGTGCCAGTAGTAATCGGCCCGTGGGCGTCTACACCTTC.

V is TRBV7-6 and J is TRBJ2-2; D remains ambiguous. The CDR3 has 17 amino acids. V shed 1 base and J shed 0 bases, with 12 bases lying between them. The germline gives CDR1 SGHVS, CDR2 FNYEAQ. The DNA of the CDR3 is TGTGCCAGCAGCTTAGGGTCTTGGACGGCGAACACCGGGGAGCTGTTTTTT. Translated, it gives CASSLGSWTANTGELFF. Full variable domain (remainder filled in from reference TRBV7-6 and TRBJ2-2): GAGVSQSPRYKVTKRGQDVALRCDPISGHVSLYWYRQALGQGPEFLTYFNYEAQQDKSGLPNDRFSAERPEGSISTLTIQRTEQRDSAMYRCASSLGSWTANTGELFFGEGSRLTVL.

The rearrangement links TRBV11-1 to TRBJ1-2; 7 bases agree with TRBD1. Germline values: CDR1 SGHAT, CDR2 FQDESV (reference sequence). The trim removed 1 base at V and 4 bases at J, leaving 9 bases unmatched. CDR3 length equals 16 residues. Here the CDR3 DNA reads TGTGCCAGCAGCTTAGGCCTGGGACAGCTGAGCTATGGCTACACCTTC. As protein: CASSLGLGQLSYGYTF.

This chain joins TRBV30 and TRBJ1-1; D is possibly TRBD1 (6 bases). Trimming shortened V by 0 bases and J by 5 bases, and 13 bases separated the two germline ends. CDR3 size: 14 residues. CDR1 and CDR2 (germline): GTSNPN, SVGIG (reference sequence). CDR3 region: CAWSVGGPGTEAFF. For the CDR3, the DNA is TGTGCCTGGAGTGTAGGGGGACCGGGAACTGAAGCTTTCTTT.

This chain connects TRBV12-5 to TRBJ1-5, with 8 bases fitting TRBD1. Unmatched junction bases numbered 10, after V lost 3 bases and J lost 0 bases. Germline V gives CDR1 LGHNT, CDR2 FRNRAP. The CDR3 runs 18 residues. The CDR3 DNA reads TGTGCTAGTGGTTTCGAGGAGGACAGGGCCCATAGCAATCAGCCCCAGCATTTT. Translating gives CASGFEEDRAHSNQPQHF.

V gene TRBV5-6 combines with J gene TRBJ2-1; 14 nucleotides agree with TRBD2. This CDR3 region has 17 residues. V dropped 4 bases and J dropped 3; count of bases not matched to a gene: 6. Germline V lookup: CDR1 SGHDT, CDR2 YYEEEE. The CDR3 DNA reads TGTGCCAGCAGCCTGACTAGCGGGGGGGCCTTCTACAATGAGCAGTTCTTC. Amino acid sequence: CASSLTSGGAFYNEQFF. The complete variable domain, with remaining parts taken from reference TRBV5-6 and TRBJ2-1, reads DAGVTQSPTHLIKTRGQQVTLRCSPKSGHDTVSWYQQALGQGPQFIFQYYEEEERQRGNFPDRFSGHQFPNYSSELNVNALLLGDSALYLCASSLTSGGAFYNEQFFGPGTRLTVL.

This clone came up a few times. The gene calls are TRBV10-2 and TRBJ1-3; no definite D call. V gave up 0 bases and J gave up 3 bases, with 6 bases separating them. CDR3 length equals 14 residues. Germline CDR1 WSHSY, CDR2 SAAADI. The CDR3 coding sequence is TGCGCCAGCAGTGAGTCGAACGGTGGAAACACCATATATTTT. It yields the protein CASSESNGGNTIYF.

The chain employs TRBV19 and TRBJ2-1; D is perhaps TRBD1 (6 bases). V was cut by 4 bases and J by 7 bases, with 8 bases left in between. Looked up from germline, CDR1 is LNHDA and CDR2 is SQIVND (reference sequence). The CDR3 spans 12 residues. The CDR3: CASSRTGNEQFF. CDR3 sequence (DNA): TGTGCCAGTAGTAGAACAGGGAATGAGCAGTTCTTC.

This chain connects TRBV7-3 to TRBJ2-2, with no clear D. Germline V gene lookup returns CDR1 SGHTA and CDR2 FQGTGA. With 0 bases removed from V and 6 bases from J, the gap between germline ends came to 8 bases. CDR3 length: 14 residues. Written as DNA, the CDR3 is TGTGCCAGCAGCTTAACTAGACAAGCCGGGGAGCTGTTTTTT. Amino acid sequence: CASSLTRQAGELFF.

The genes are TRBV9 and TRBJ2-3; the match to TRBD2 covers 9 bases. The CDR3 totals 16 residues. The trim removed 4 bases at V and 4 bases at J, leaving 10 bases unmatched. Germline V gives CDR1 SGDLS, CDR2 YYNGEE. In DNA, the CDR3 is TGTGCCAGCAGCCTTATGGCGGGGGGGGCCTCAGATACGCAGTATTTT. Translated, it gives CASSLMAGGASDTQYF.

The genes are TRBV10-3 and TRBJ2-3; D might be TRBD1 (6 bases). Trimming took off 7 bases at V and 2 bases at J, with 13 bases between the two ends. Germline assignment: CDR1 ENHRY and CDR2 SYGVKD. The CDR3 consists of 14 residues. The chain's CDR3 is CAITKQGSTDTQYF. Here the CDR3 DNA reads TGTGCCATCACCAAACAGGGATCCACAGATACGCAGTATTTT.

The rearrangement links TRBV19 to TRBJ1-1; 7 bases align to TRBD1. J was trimmed by 5 bases and V by 1 base; bases with no gene match: 7. Looked up from germline, CDR1 is LNHDA and CDR2 is SQIVND (reference sequence). This CDR3 contains 15 residues. CDR3 sequence reads: CASSIGEGADTEAFF. For the CDR3, the DNA is TGTGCCAGTAGTATAGGGGAGGGGGCTGATACTGAAGCTTTCTTT.

The chain joins TRBV7-3 to TRBJ1-1, with 7 bases aligning to TRBD1. Germline V gene sequence: CDR1 SGHTA, CDR2 FQGTGA. J gave up 0 bases and V 6 bases, and 13 bases lay outside the gene matches. The CDR3 spans 17 residues. Written as DNA, the CDR3 is TGTGCCAGCAGTAAACAAGGGGGCCCCATGGTGAACACTGAAGCTTTCTTT. This gives the protein CASSKQGGPMVNTEAFF.

The J gene is TRBJ2-1, the V gene TRBV6-5, with a tentative D call TRBD2 (5 bases). The germline CDR1 and CDR2 sequences are MNHEY and SVGAGI. CDR3 length equals 12 residues. V lost 2 bases, J lost 10 bases, and 9 bases lay in between. CDR3 sequence: CASSYEGLEQFF. In DNA, the CDR3 is TGTGCCAGCAGTTACGAGGGCTTAGAGCAGTTCTTC.

This chain connects TRBV9 to TRBJ2-5; 7 positions match TRBD2. Germline CDR1 and CDR2: SGDLS and YYNGEE. This CDR3 comprises 15 residues. The J segment lost 1 base and the V segment lost 3 bases, leaving 6 bases of the junction unmatched. The CDR3 DNA sequence: TGTGCCAGCAGCGAATCCGGGGGGATCCAAGAGACCCAGTACTTC. Translating gives CASSESGGIQETQYF.

A note on this clone: This CDR3 is also generated by other DNA sequences in the sample. The chain carries TRBV29-1 and TRBJ2-7; 11 positions match TRBD1. The J segment lost 0 bases and the V segment lost 4 bases, leaving 11 bases of the junction unmatched. The CDR3 spans 17 residues. From germline, CDR1 is SQVTM and CDR2 ANQGSEA. CDR3 coding DNA: TGCAGCGTTGCCCGGACAGGGGGCGCAGAGCGCTCCTACGAGCAGTACTTC. It is translated as CSVARTGGAERSYEQYF.

The chain links TRBV19 to TRBJ2-3, with TRBD2 matching over 9 bases. CDR1 LNHDA and CDR2 SQIVND come from the germline V gene (reference sequence). The CDR3 has 17 residues. V gave up 1 base and J gave up 3 bases; unmatched junction bases: 8. This CDR3 is CASSIGLAAGGTDTQYF. Here the CDR3 DNA reads TGTGCCAGTAGTATAGGGTTGGCGGCGGGAGGGACAGATACGCAGTATTTT.

This chain connects TRBV6-6 to TRBJ2-7; 11 bases map to TRBD1. J was trimmed by 3 bases and V by 0 bases; bases with no gene match: 1. This CDR3 is built from 15 residues. CDR1 and CDR2 (germline): MNHNY, SVGAGI (reference sequence). CDR3 sequence (DNA): TGTGCCAGCAGTTACTCGGGACAGGGGGGCTACGAGCAGTACTTC. Amino acids: CASSYSGQGGYEQYF.

This sequence joins TRBV5-1 and TRBJ2-1, with 10 bases that match TRBD2. The CDR3 runs to 15 residues. V lost 4 bases and J lost 6; bases outside the gene matches: 7. Germline V CDR1 and CDR2: SGHRS, YFSETQ. This CDR3 reads CASSHTSGVSNEQFF. DNA of the CDR3: TGCGCCAGCAGCCATACTAGCGGGGTCTCCAATGAGCAGTTCTTC.

The chain recombines TRBV10-3 with TRBJ1-2, with D possibly matching TRBD1 (5 bases). CDR1 is ENHRY, CDR2 SYGVKD, per germline. Between the trimmed V and J ends, which lost 0 bases and 3 bases, there was a span of 11 bases. The CDR3 runs to 15 residues. In nucleotides, the CDR3 is TGTGCCATCAGTGAGTCGGTCAGGGATCACTATGGCTACACCTTC. This codes for CAISESVRDHYGYTF.

The chain uses TRBV6-5 and TRBJ1-2; 7 bases match TRBD1. Unmatched junction bases numbered 2, after V lost 0 bases and J lost 4 bases. This CDR3 contains 14 residues. CDR1 and CDR2 from the germline V gene are MNHEY and SVGAGI. CDR3 amino acids: CASSYSQGSYGYTF. In DNA, the CDR3 is TGTGCCAGCAGTTACTCACAGGGGTCCTATGGCTACACCTTC.

V gene TRBV18 combines with J gene TRBJ1-1; D unclear. Germline loops: CDR1 KGHSH, CDR2 LQKENI. Trimming pared 4 bases from V and 4 bases from J, leaving 25 bases between. The CDR3 has 18 residues. The CDR3 bases are TGTGCCAGCTCACAGATTCCCCAAAGGGAACCTTTGAGCACTGAAGCTTTCTTT. It is translated as CASSQIPQREPLSTEAFF.

The chain combines TRBV7-6 with TRBJ2-5; 9 bases line up with TRBD1. The CDR3 is 16 residues long. The ends lost 3 bases at V and 1 base at J; junction bases unmatched: 6. Per germline, CDR1 SGHVS and CDR2 FNYEAQ. For the CDR3, the DNA is TGTGCCAGCAGCTTTTTTATGACAGGGGGCCAAGAGACCCAGTACTTC. As protein: CASSFFMTGGQETQYF.